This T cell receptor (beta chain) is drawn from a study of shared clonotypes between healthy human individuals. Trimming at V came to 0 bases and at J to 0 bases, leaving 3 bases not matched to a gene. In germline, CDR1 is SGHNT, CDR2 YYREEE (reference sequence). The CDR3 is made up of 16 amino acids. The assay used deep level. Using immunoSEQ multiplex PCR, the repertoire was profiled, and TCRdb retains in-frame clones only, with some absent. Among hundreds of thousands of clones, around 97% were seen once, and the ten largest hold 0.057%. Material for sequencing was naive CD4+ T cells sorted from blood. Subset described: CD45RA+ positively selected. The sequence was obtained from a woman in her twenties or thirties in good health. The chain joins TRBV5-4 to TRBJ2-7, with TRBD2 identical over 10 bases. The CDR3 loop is CASSLGLAGVSYEQYF. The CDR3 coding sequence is TGTGCCAGCAGCTTGGGACTAGCGGGCGTCTCCTACGAGCAGTACTTC.